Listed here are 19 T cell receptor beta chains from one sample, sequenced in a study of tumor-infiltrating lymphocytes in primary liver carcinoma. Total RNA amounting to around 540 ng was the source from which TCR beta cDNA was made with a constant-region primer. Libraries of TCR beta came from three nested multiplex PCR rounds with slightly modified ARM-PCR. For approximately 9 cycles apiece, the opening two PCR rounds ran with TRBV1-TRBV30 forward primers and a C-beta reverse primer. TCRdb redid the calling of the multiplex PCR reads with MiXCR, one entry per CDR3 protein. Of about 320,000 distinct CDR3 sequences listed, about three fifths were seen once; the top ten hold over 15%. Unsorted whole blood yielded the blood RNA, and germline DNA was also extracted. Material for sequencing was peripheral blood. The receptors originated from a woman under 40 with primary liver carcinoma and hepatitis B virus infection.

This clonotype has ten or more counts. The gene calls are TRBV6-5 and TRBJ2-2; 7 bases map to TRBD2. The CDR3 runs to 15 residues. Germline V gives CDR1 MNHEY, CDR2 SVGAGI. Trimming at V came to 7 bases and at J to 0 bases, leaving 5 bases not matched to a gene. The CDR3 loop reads CASKGRGSNTGELFF. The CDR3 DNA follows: TGTGCCAGCAAGGGGAGGGGCTCGAACACCGGGGAGCTGTTTTTT.

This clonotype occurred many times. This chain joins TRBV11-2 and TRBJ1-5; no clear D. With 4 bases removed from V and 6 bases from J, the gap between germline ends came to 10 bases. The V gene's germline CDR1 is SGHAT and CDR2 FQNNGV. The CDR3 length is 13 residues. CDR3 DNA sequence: TGTGCCAGCAGCTCCGGAAGAGGTCAGCCCCAGCATTTT. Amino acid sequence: CASSSGRGQPQHF.

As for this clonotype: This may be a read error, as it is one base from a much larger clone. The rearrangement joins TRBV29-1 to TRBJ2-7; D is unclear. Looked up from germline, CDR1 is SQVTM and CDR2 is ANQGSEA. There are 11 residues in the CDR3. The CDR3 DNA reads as TGCAGCGTTGATAGAGGATACGGGCAGTACTTC. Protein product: CSVDRGYGQYF.

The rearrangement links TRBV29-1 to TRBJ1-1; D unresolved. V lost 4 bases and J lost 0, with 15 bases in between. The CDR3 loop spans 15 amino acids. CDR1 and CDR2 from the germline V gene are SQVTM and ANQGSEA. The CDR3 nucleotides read TGCAGCGTTGCCCCTGGTTGGGCAATGAACACTGAAGCTTTCTTT. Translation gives CSVAPGWAMNTEAFF. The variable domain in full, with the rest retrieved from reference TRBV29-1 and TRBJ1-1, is SAVISQKPSRDICQRGTSLTIQCQVDSQVTMMFWYRQQPGQSLTLIATANQGSEATYESGFVIDKFPISRPNLTFSTLTVSNMSPEDSSIYLCSVAPGWAMNTEAFFGQGTRLTVV.

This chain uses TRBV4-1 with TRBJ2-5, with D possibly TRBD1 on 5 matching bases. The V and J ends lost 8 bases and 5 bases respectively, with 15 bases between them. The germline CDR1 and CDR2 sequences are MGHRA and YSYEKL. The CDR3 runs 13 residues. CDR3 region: CASRPPGSETQYF. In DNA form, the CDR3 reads TGCGCCAGCCGGCCCCCAGGGTCGGAGACCCAGTACTTC.

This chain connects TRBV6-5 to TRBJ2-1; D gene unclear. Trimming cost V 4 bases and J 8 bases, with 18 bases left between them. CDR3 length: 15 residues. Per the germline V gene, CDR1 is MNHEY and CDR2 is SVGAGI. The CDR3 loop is CASSSIQRANDEQFF. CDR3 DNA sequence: TGTGCCAGCAGTTCAATACAAAGGGCAAACGATGAGCAGTTCTTC.

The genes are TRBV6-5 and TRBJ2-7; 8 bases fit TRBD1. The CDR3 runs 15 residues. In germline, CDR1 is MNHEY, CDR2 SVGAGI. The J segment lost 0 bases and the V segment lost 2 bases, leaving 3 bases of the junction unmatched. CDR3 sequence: CASSYETGDSYEQYF. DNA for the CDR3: TGTGCCAGCAGTTACGAGACAGGGGACTCCTACGAGCAGTACTTC.

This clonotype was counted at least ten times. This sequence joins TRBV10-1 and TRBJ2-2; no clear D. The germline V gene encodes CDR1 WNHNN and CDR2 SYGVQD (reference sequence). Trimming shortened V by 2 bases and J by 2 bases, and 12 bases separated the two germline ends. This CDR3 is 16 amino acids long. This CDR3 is CASSEASSLNTGELFF. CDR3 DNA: TGCGCCAGCAGTGAGGCTAGTAGCCTTAACACCGGGGAGCTGTTTTTT.

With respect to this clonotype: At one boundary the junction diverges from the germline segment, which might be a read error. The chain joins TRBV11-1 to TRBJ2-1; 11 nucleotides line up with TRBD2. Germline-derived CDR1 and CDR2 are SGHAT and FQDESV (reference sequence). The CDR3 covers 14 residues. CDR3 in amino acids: CAIKGTSGNNEQLF. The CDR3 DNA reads TGTGCCATCAAGGGGACTAGCGGAAACAATGAGCAGTTATTC. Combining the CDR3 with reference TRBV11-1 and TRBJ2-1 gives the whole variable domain EAEVAQSPRYKITEKSQAVAFWCDPISGHATLYWYRQILGQGPELLVQFQDESVVDDSQLPKDRFSAERLKGVDSTLKIQPAELGDSAMYLCAIKGTSGNNEQLFGPGTRLTVL.

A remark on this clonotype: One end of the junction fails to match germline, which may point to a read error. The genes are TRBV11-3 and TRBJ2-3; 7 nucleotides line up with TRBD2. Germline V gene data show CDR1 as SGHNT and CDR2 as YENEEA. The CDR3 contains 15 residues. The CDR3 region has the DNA TGTCCCAGCAGCTTTGTGGGAGGGCCGGGAGATACGCAGTATTTC. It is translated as CPSSFVGGPGDTQYF.

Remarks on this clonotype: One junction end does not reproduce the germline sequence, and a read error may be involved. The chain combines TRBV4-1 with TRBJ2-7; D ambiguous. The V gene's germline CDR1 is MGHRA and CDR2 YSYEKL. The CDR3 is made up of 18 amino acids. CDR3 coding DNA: TGCACCAGCAGCCAATGGACCCGAGGCCAGATAAGCCGCTACGAGCAGTACTTC. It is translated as CTSSQWTRGQISRYEQYF.

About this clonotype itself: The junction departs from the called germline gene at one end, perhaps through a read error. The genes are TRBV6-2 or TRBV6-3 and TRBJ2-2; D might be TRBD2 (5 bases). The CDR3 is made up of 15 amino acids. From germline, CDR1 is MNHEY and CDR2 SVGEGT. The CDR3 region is CASSYPGWNTGEQFF. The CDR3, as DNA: TGTGCCAGCAGTTATCCCGGTTGGAACACCGGGGAGCAGTTTTTT.

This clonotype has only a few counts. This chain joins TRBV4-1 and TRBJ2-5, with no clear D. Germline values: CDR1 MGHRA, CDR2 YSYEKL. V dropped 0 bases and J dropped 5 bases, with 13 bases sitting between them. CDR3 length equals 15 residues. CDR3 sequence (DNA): TGCGCCAGCAGCCAAGATGTCCGGGCTGGGGAGACCCAGTACTTC. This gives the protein CASSQDVRAGETQYF.

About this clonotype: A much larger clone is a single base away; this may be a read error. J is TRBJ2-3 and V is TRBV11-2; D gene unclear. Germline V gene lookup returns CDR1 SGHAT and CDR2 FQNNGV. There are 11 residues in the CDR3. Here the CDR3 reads CASSLKYTRYF. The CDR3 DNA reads TGTGCCAGCAGCTTAAAATATACGCGGTATTTT.

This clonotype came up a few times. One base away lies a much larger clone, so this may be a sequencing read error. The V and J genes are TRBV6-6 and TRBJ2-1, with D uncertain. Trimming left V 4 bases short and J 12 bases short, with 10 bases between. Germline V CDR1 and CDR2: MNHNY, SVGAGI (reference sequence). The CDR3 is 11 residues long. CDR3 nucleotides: TGTGCCAGCAGTTCACTAACACGGCAGTTCTTC. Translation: CASSSLTRQFF.

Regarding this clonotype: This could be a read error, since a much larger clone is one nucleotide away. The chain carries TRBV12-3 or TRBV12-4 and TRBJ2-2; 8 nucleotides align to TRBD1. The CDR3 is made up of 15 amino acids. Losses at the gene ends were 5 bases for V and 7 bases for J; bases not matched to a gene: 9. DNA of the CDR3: TGTGCCAGCAGTCCCCGGACAGGGAGTATCGGGGAGCTGTTTTTT. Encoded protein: CASSPRTGSIGELFF.

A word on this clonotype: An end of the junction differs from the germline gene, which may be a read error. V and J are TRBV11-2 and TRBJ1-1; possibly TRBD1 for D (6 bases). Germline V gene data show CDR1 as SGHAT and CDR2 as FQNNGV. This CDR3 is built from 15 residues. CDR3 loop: CASSSLHRDGTEAFF. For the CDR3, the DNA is TGTGCCAGTAGCTCGCTCCACAGGGATGGGACTGAAGCTTTCTTT.

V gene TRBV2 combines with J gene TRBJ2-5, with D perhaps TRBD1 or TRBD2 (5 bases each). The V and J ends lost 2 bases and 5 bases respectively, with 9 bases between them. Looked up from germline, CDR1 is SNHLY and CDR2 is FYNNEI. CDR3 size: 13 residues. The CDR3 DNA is TGTGCCAGCAGTGAAAACAGGAGGGAGACCCAGTACTTC. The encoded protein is CASSENRRETQYF.

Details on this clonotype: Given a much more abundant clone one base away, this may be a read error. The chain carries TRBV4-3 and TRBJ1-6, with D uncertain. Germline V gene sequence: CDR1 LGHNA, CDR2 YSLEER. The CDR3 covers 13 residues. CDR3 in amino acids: CDSSQSKNSPLHF. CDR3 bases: TGCGACAGCAGCCAATCCAAAAATTCACCCCTCCACTTT.